This T cell receptor beta chain was observed in a study of molecular identifiers for immune sequencing clone quantification. General study points: Sharing of a barcode by identical TCR molecules could cause highly expanded clone sizes to be underestimated. Effector cells had over 99% of their molecules in clones above 20 RNA copies, while naive cells had under 1%. Among some 990,000 naive cells, as was reported, spiked Jurkat TCR RNA from one cell was detectable.

The length of the CDR3 is 17 residues. V gave up 3 bases and J gave up 8 bases; unmatched junction bases: 14. CDR1 is ENHRY and CDR2 is SYGVKD in the germline V gene. Each CDR3 protein is one row after TCRdb ran MiXCR on the PCR reads. The sample includes over 35,000 distinct CDR3 sequences, 15% to 20% of them seen just once. This clonotype appeared many times. Antigen: not known. Sequencing was performed on naive CD8+ T cells from blood, with Jurkat cell RNA spiked in. The subset: FACS-sorted CD8+CD4-CCR7+CD45RA+ naive T cells. The chain is built from TRBV10-3 and TRBJ2-1; TRBD2 aligns across 9 bases. The TCR sequence derives from a human donor in good health. Some libraries in this study had Jurkat cell RNA spiked in. The CDR3 spells CAISDLPGLALGDEQFF. CDR3 nucleotide sequence: TGTGCCATCAGTGACCTACCCGGACTAGCGTTGGGGGATGAGCAGTTCTTC.